One sample yielded the 5 T cell receptor beta chains listed below, sequenced in a study of blood T cell repertoires in COVID-19. Sequencing used immunoSEQ multiplex PCR; TCRdb keeps in-frame clones, though not all of them. The sample holds over 150,000 clones, around 80% seen once. The sample was peripheral blood. These receptors originate from a human donor in a cohort sampled during active COVID-19.

The chain links TRBV13 to TRBJ2-7, with 11 bases lining up with TRBD2. CDR3 length equals 15 residues. The V and J ends lost 5 bases and 3 bases, in that order; junction bases with no gene match: 6. From germline, CDR1 is PRHDT and CDR2 FYEKMQ (reference sequence). The DNA for the CDR3 is TGTGCCAGCAGCCTCACCGGGACTAGCGGCTACGAGCAGTACTTC. Protein product: CASSLTGTSGYEQYF.

This clone has a single count. The rearrangement joins TRBV5-5 to TRBJ2-7; TRBD1 is a possible D gene (6 bases). Trimming shortened V by 5 bases and J by 5 bases, and 20 bases separated the two germline ends. This CDR3 contains 15 residues. Germline values: CDR1 SGHKS, CDR2 YYEKEE (reference sequence). The CDR3 bases are TGTGCCAGCAGGTTCCGGGACACGAGCATCCACGAGCAGTACTTC. Its protein is CASRFRDTSIHEQYF.

The CDR3 bases are TGTGCCAGCAGTTACTCGAGGAAGAACTATGGCTACACCTTC. The encoded protein is CASSYSRKNYGYTF. J is TRBJ1-2 and V is TRBV6-5; unclear D gene. The CDR3 has 14 residues. Germline V gene data show CDR1 as MNHEY and CDR2 as SVGAGI. The ends were cut back, 0 bases at V and 2 bases at J, with 7 bases in the middle.

The CDR3 DNA reads TGTGCCAGCAGCCCTACTTCTAGCGGGGGCACAGATACGCAGTATTTT. Protein product: CASSPTSSGGTDTQYF. The chain is built from TRBV9 and TRBJ2-3, with 9 bases lining up with TRBD2. This CDR3 contains 16 residues. Germline values: CDR1 SGDLS, CDR2 YYNGEE. V shed 4 bases, J shed 1 base, and the junction held 7 bases outside the gene matches.

The chain is built from TRBV2 and TRBJ1-1, with 7 bases that match TRBD1. This CDR3 has 14 residues. Germline V gives CDR1 SNHLY, CDR2 FYNNEI. V lost 4 bases and J lost 3; bases outside the gene matches: 5. CDR3 amino acids: CASSARGLDTEAFF. The CDR3 DNA follows: TGTGCCAGCAGTGCAAGGGGGCTAGACACTGAAGCTTTCTTT. The entire variable domain, with the rest obtained from reference TRBV2 and TRBJ1-1, is as follows: EPEVTQTPSHQVTQMGQEVILRCVPISNHLYFYWYRQILGQKVEFLVSFYNNEISEKSEIFDDQFSVERPDGSNFTLKIRSTKLEDSAMYFCASSARGLDTEAFFGQGTRLTVV.